This TCR beta chain originates from a study of T-cell reconstitution after alpha-beta-depleted transplantation in children. This clonotype was observed a few times. Library preparation (for TCRbeta) was performed with unique molecular identifiers. TCRdb fed the PCR reads into MiXCR, producing one record per CDR3 protein. The sample lists some 100,000 distinct CDR3 sequences, 23% occurring once. The clonotype was recovered from a boy between 2 and 10 years old with acute lymphoblastic leukemia, due to receive a stem cell transplant. The sequencing here drew on PBMCs, taken before TCRalphabeta/CD19-depleted stem cell transplant.

DNA of the CDR3: TGCGCCAGCAGCACTAATCTGGCGGGCTATGGCTACACCTTC. This gives the protein CASSTNLAGYGYTF. The V and J genes are TRBV5-1 and TRBJ1-2; D gene ambiguous. Trimming shortened V by 4 bases and J by 4 bases, and 14 bases separated the two germline ends. The V gene's germline CDR1 is SGHRS and CDR2 YFSETQ. The CDR3 runs to 14 residues. Variable domain in full (rest from reference TRBV5-1 and TRBJ1-2): KAGVTQTPRYLIKTRGQQVTLSCSPISGHRSVSWYQQTPGQGLQFLFEYFSETQRNKGNFPGRFSGRQFSNSRSEMNVSTLELGDSALYLCASSTNLAGYGYTFGSGTRLTVV.